This entry concerns a single TCR beta chain. Per the study methods: ImmunoSEQ gave junction-only sequences without quality scores, so filtering differed. Profiled with immunoSEQ multiplex PCR; TCRdb holds only in-frame clones, not every one. D and trimming were read from the DNA, whereas the V and J calls and clone size are those reported in that table. This sample has around 2,000,000 clones, with roughly 94% found just once. The length of the CDR3 is 16 residues. Trimming at V came to 3 bases and at J to 4 bases, leaving 6 bases not matched to a gene. Germline-derived CDR1 and CDR2 are SGHDT and YYEEEE. These data are taken from a study of shared clonotypes between healthy human individuals. Study-wide context: The donors, two women and three men, were aged 18 to 49.

What was sequenced was naive CD4+ T cells sorted from blood. The subset: CD45RA+ positively selected. J is TRBJ2-2 and V is TRBV5-6; the match to TRBD2 covers 10 bases. The clonotype originates from a man aged 18 to 30 in good health. This CDR3 reads CASSWGTSVSTGELFF. CDR3 nucleotide sequence: TGTGCCAGCAGCTGGGGGACTAGCGTCTCCACCGGGGAGCTGTTTTTT.